This is a list of T cell receptor beta chains from one sample in a study of blood T cell repertoires in COVID-19. Data came from immunoSEQ multiplex PCR; TCRdb stores just in-frame clones and leaves some out. The table records about 200,000 clones, roughly 85% of them present only once. The sample comprised PBMCs or T cells enriched from blood (not recorded which). Receptors were obtained from a woman aged 45-65 years who had been exposed to COVID-19. CDR3s include the opening cysteine and the closing phenylalanine or tryptophan. Fields, in order: clone size, J gene, V gene, D gene, CDR3 protein, CDR3 DNA. D genes are given only for firm matches. Clone size is shown for a subset of rows, as once, few, many or a class of expanded clone.

abundance: few; j_gene: TRBJ2-3; v_gene: TRBV29-1; d_gene: TRBD1; CDR3aa: CSVESSGTGLSTSTDTQYF; CDR3nt: TGCAGCGTTGAATCATCCGGGACAGGGTTAAGTACTAGCACAGATACGCAGTATTTT
abundance: few; j_gene: TRBJ1-2; v_gene: TRBV19; d_gene: -; CDR3aa: CASSLPGDIYPPNYGYTF; CDR3nt: TGTGCCAGTAGTCTCCCCGGGGACATCTACCCACCTAACTATGGCTACACCTTC
abundance: -; j_gene: TRBJ1-2; v_gene: TRBV7-9; d_gene: TRBD1; CDR3aa: CASSFPGTGAPNYGYTF; CDR3nt: TGTGCCAGCAGTTTCCCCGGGACAGGGGCCCCAAACTATGGCTACACCTTC
abundance: -; j_gene: TRBJ2-2; v_gene: TRBV4-1; d_gene: TRBD1; CDR3aa: CASRVPGGTGELFF; CDR3nt: TGCGCCAGCCGAGTCCCAGGGGGAACCGGGGAGCTGTTTTTT
abundance: -; j_gene: TRBJ2-6; v_gene: TRBV5-6; d_gene: -; CDR3aa: CASSLVTGTGANVLTF; CDR3nt: TGTGCCAGCAGCTTGGTTACAGGCACTGGGGCCAACGTCCTGACTTTC
abundance: many; j_gene: TRBJ1-1; v_gene: TRBV19; d_gene: TRBD1; CDR3aa: CASMRGQLKRSTEAFF; CDR3nt: TGTGCCAGTATGAGGGGGCAGCTCAAGCGGAGTACTGAAGCTTTCTTT
abundance: once; j_gene: TRBJ1-2; v_gene: TRBV6-5; d_gene: TRBD1; CDR3aa: CASRSGQGWTYTF; CDR3nt: TGTGCCAGCAGATCCGGACAGGGGTGGACCTACACCTTC
abundance: -; j_gene: TRBJ2-3; v_gene: TRBV19; d_gene: -; CDR3aa: CASSPTGEGYTQYF; CDR3nt: TGTGCCAGTAGCCCGACAGGGGAGGGATATACGCAGTATTTT
abundance: -; j_gene: TRBJ1-2; v_gene: TRBV11-2; d_gene: TRBD1; CDR3aa: CASSFQPGGYGYTF; CDR3nt: TGTGCCAGCAGCTTTCAGCCAGGGGGCTATGGCTACACCTTC
abundance: -; j_gene: TRBJ1-1; v_gene: TRBV20-1; d_gene: -; CDR3aa: CSASPSPGNTEAFF; CDR3nt: TGCAGTGCTAGTCCCTCGCCAGGGAACACTGAAGCTTTCTTT
abundance: -; j_gene: TRBJ2-7; v_gene: TRBV3-1/TRBV3-2; d_gene: TRBD2; CDR3aa: CARKAGLLYEQYF; CDR3nt: TGTGCCAGAAAAGCGGGGCTGTTGTACGAGCAGTACTTC
abundance: -; j_gene: TRBJ1-5; v_gene: TRBV6-5; d_gene: -; CDR3aa: CASNPGHTNQPQHF; CDR3nt: TGTGCCAGCAACCCGGGACACACTAATCAGCCCCAGCATTTT
abundance: -; j_gene: TRBJ2-1; v_gene: TRBV30; d_gene: -; CDR3aa: CAWSLGTPFNEQFF; CDR3nt: TGTGCCTGGAGTCTCGGGACTCCATTCAATGAGCAGTTCTTC
abundance: -; j_gene: TRBJ1-4; v_gene: TRBV29-1; d_gene: -; CDR3aa: CSVRVDEKLFF; CDR3nt: TGCAGCGTCAGGGTAGATGAAAAACTGTTTTTT
abundance: -; j_gene: TRBJ2-1; v_gene: TRBV4-3; d_gene: -; CDR3aa: CASSPQVGGEQFF; CDR3nt: TGCGCCAGCAGCCCGCAGGTAGGAGGAGAGCAGTTCTTC
abundance: -; j_gene: TRBJ1-2; v_gene: TRBV21-1; d_gene: -; CDR3aa: CASSKVVGGVRLYPPNYGYTF; CDR3nt: TGTGCCAGCAGCAAAGTGGTCGGGGGGGTTAGACTATATCCTCCTAACTATGGCTACACCTTC
abundance: -; j_gene: TRBJ1-4; v_gene: TRBV7-6; d_gene: -; CDR3aa: CASSLSPGEKLFF; CDR3nt: TGTGCCAGCAGCTTGTCCCCGGGGGAAAAACTGTTTTTT
abundance: -; j_gene: TRBJ2-3; v_gene: TRBV14; d_gene: -; CDR3aa: CASSQEGAGFYTQYF; CDR3nt: TGTGCCAGCAGCCAAGAGGGGGCAGGCTTCTATACGCAGTATTTT
abundance: -; j_gene: TRBJ2-6; v_gene: TRBV12-3/TRBV12-4; d_gene: -; CDR3aa: CASSRGGANVLTF; CDR3nt: TGTGCCAGCAGTCGGGGTGGGGCCAACGTCCTGACTTTC
abundance: -; j_gene: TRBJ1-1; v_gene: TRBV11-2; d_gene: -; CDR3aa: CASRPLRGDPSITEAFF; CDR3nt: TGTGCCAGCAGACCCCTTAGAGGCGATCCTTCTATCACTGAAGCTTTCTTT
abundance: -; j_gene: TRBJ2-1; v_gene: TRBV11-3; d_gene: -; CDR3aa: CASSPTGNEQFF; CDR3nt: TGTGCCAGCAGTCCCACAGGCAATGAGCAGTTCTTC
abundance: -; j_gene: TRBJ1-5; v_gene: TRBV27; d_gene: -; CDR3aa: CASSFSGDNQPQHF; CDR3nt: TGTGCCAGCAGTTTTTCCGGGGACAATCAGCCCCAGCATTTT
abundance: -; j_gene: TRBJ1-1; v_gene: TRBV28; d_gene: -; CDR3aa: CASSGLGKTEAFF; CDR3nt: TGTGCCAGCAGTGGGCTGGGTAAGACTGAAGCTTTCTTT
abundance: once; j_gene: TRBJ2-2; v_gene: TRBV14; d_gene: -; CDR3aa: CASSPTFGVPLGGELFF; CDR3nt: TGTGCCAGCAGCCCCACGTTCGGGGTACCCCTCGGCGGGGAGCTGTTTTTT
abundance: -; j_gene: TRBJ1-1; v_gene: TRBV27; d_gene: -; CDR3aa: CASSFRVATEAFF; CDR3nt: TGTGCCAGCAGTTTCCGGGTGGCCACTGAAGCTTTCTTT
abundance: -; j_gene: TRBJ1-2; v_gene: TRBV7-9; d_gene: TRBD1; CDR3aa: CASSPGQGILDGYTF; CDR3nt: TGTGCCAGCAGCCCTGGACAGGGAATACTCGATGGCTACACCTTC
abundance: -; j_gene: TRBJ2-3; v_gene: TRBV3-1/TRBV3-2; d_gene: TRBD1; CDR3aa: CASSQPSPFRGRPDTQYF; CDR3nt: TGTGCCAGCAGCCAACCGTCTCCATTCAGGGGGCGCCCAGATACGCAGTATTTT
abundance: few; j_gene: TRBJ2-7; v_gene: TRBV7-6; d_gene: TRBD1; CDR3aa: CASSLPGQGAFWRTYEQYF; CDR3nt: TGTGCCAGCAGCTTACCGGGACAGGGGGCCTTTTGGAGGACTTACGAGCAGTACTTC
abundance: -; j_gene: TRBJ2-7; v_gene: TRBV6-2/TRBV6-3; d_gene: TRBD1; CDR3aa: CASSPGQVLSYEQYF; CDR3nt: TGTGCCAGCAGTCCAGGACAGGTTCTCTCCTACGAGCAGTACTTC
abundance: -; j_gene: TRBJ2-1; v_gene: TRBV3-1/TRBV3-2; d_gene: -; CDR3aa: CASQGGNEQFF; CDR3nt: TGTGCCAGCCAGGGGGGAAATGAGCAGTTCTTC
abundance: -; j_gene: TRBJ1-1; v_gene: TRBV4-1; d_gene: -; CDR3aa: CASSQDGGNTEAFF; CDR3nt: TGCGCCAGCAGCCAAGATGGAGGGAACACTGAAGCTTTCTTT
abundance: once; j_gene: TRBJ1-1; v_gene: TRBV6-5; d_gene: -; CDR3aa: CASITLLEAFF; CDR3nt: TGTGCCAGCATCACTCTTCTTGAAGCTTTCTTT
abundance: -; j_gene: TRBJ1-6; v_gene: TRBV29-1; d_gene: -; CDR3aa: CSSSRGHYNSPLHF; CDR3nt: TGCAGCTCCTCCCGAGGGCACTATAATTCACCCCTCCACTTT
abundance: -; j_gene: TRBJ2-7; v_gene: TRBV7-2; d_gene: TRBD2; CDR3aa: CASTGGYEQYF; CDR3nt: TGTGCCAGTACGGGGGGCTACGAGCAGTACTTC
abundance: -; j_gene: TRBJ1-2; v_gene: TRBV6-5; d_gene: -; CDR3aa: CASTRRENYGYTF; CDR3nt: TGTGCCAGCACTCGGAGGGAGAACTATGGCTACACCTTC
abundance: -; j_gene: TRBJ2-7; v_gene: TRBV5-4; d_gene: -; CDR3aa: CASSPPGFYEQYF; CDR3nt: TGTGCCAGCAGCCCCCCAGGTTTCTACGAGCAGTACTTC
abundance: -; j_gene: TRBJ2-7; v_gene: TRBV11-2; d_gene: -; CDR3aa: CASSFFDTTYEQYF; CDR3nt: TGTGCCAGCAGCTTCTTCGACACCACTTACGAGCAGTACTTC
abundance: -; j_gene: TRBJ1-3; v_gene: TRBV30; d_gene: -; CDR3aa: CAWSVPGYQHTIYF; CDR3nt: TGTGCCTGGAGTGTACCAGGGTACCAGCACACCATATATTTT
abundance: -; j_gene: TRBJ1-2; v_gene: TRBV9; d_gene: -; CDR3aa: CASSAQTGGYTF; CDR3nt: TGTGCCAGCAGCGCCCAAACGGGGGGCTACACCTTC
abundance: -; j_gene: TRBJ1-1; v_gene: TRBV4-1; d_gene: TRBD1; CDR3aa: CASSQDERGLNTEAFF; CDR3nt: TGCGCCAGCAGCCAAGATGAAAGGGGGCTGAACACTGAAGCTTTCTTT
abundance: -; j_gene: TRBJ1-3; v_gene: TRBV2; d_gene: -; CDR3aa: CASSDRGTSSGNTIYF; CDR3nt: TGTGCCAGCAGTGACCGGGGGACGAGCTCTGGAAACACCATATATTTT
abundance: -; j_gene: TRBJ1-1; v_gene: TRBV19; d_gene: -; CDR3aa: CASSMARTNTEAFF; CDR3nt: TGTGCCAGTAGTATGGCTCGTACGAACACTGAAGCTTTCTTT
abundance: few; j_gene: TRBJ1-1; v_gene: TRBV12-3/TRBV12-4; d_gene: -; CDR3aa: CASSFTLNTEAFF; CDR3nt: TGTGCCAGCAGTTTTACACTGAACACTGAAGCTTTCTTT
abundance: few; j_gene: TRBJ2-7; v_gene: TRBV7-2; d_gene: TRBD1; CDR3aa: CASSLKQGAVQYF; CDR3nt: TGTGCCAGCAGCTTAAAACAGGGGGCTGTGCAGTACTTC
abundance: -; j_gene: TRBJ1-1; v_gene: TRBV7-2; d_gene: TRBD1; CDR3aa: CASSLNRGRTEAFF; CDR3nt: TGTGCCAGCAGCTTGAACAGGGGCCGGACTGAAGCTTTCTTT
abundance: -; j_gene: TRBJ1-1; v_gene: TRBV6-6; d_gene: -; CDR3aa: CASTGVTSGVFSFF; CDR3nt: TGTGCCAGCACTGGGGTGACAAGCGGGGTTTTCTCTTTCTTT
abundance: -; j_gene: TRBJ1-2; v_gene: TRBV7-9; d_gene: -; CDR3aa: CASSPGQILGGYTF; CDR3nt: TGTGCCAGCAGCCCCGGACAGATTTTGGGCGGCTACACCTTC
abundance: -; j_gene: TRBJ1-2; v_gene: TRBV5-4; d_gene: TRBD1; CDR3aa: CASRPRDRDFGYTF; CDR3nt: TGTGCCAGCAGGCCGCGGGACAGGGATTTTGGCTACACCTTC
abundance: -; j_gene: TRBJ1-2; v_gene: TRBV12-3/TRBV12-4; d_gene: -; CDR3aa: CASSHRGTLGYTF; CDR3nt: TGTGCCAGCAGTCACCGAGGTACCCTTGGCTACACCTTC
abundance: -; j_gene: TRBJ1-2; v_gene: TRBV28; d_gene: -; CDR3aa: CASSLEQHDYGYTF; CDR3nt: TGTGCCAGCAGTTTGGAACAGCACGACTATGGCTACACCTTC
abundance: -; j_gene: TRBJ2-2; v_gene: TRBV18; d_gene: -; CDR3aa: CASSKDLAGELFF; CDR3nt: TGTGCCAGCTCAAAGGACTTGGCCGGGGAGCTGTTTTTT
abundance: -; j_gene: TRBJ1-1; v_gene: TRBV5-5; d_gene: -; CDR3aa: CASSFSPDTEAFF; CDR3nt: TGTGCCAGCAGCTTTTCTCCGGACACTGAAGCTTTCTTT
abundance: -; j_gene: TRBJ2-2; v_gene: TRBV7-8; d_gene: -; CDR3aa: CASSLGAQNTGELFF; CDR3nt: TGTGCCAGCAGCTTAGGAGCGCAGAACACCGGGGAGCTGTTTTTT
abundance: few; j_gene: TRBJ2-2; v_gene: TRBV27; d_gene: TRBD2; CDR3aa: CASSLRGDRTGELFF; CDR3nt: TGTGCCAGCAGTCTGCGGGGGGACCGTACCGGGGAGCTGTTTTTT